This T cell receptor (beta chain) came from a study of cytomegalovirus exposure and HLA in healthy donors. The CDR3 is 14 residues long. CDR1 and CDR2 from the germline V gene are SGHKS and YYEKEE (reference sequence). V gave up 2 bases and J gave up 4 bases; unmatched junction bases: 4. The study ran its PCR with 60 Vbeta and 13 Jbeta primers. The table came from immunoSEQ multiplex PCR; TCRdb's copy has only in-frame clones and leaves some out. The profile shows some 170,000 clones, 55% to 75% of them singletons. With regard to this clone: Its antigen is not known.

Study-level findings and limits: It was confirmed in vitro that a few of the CMV-associated chains were specific for CMV antigens.

The rearrangement joins TRBV5-5 to TRBJ2-7; 9 bases fit TRBD1. Sequenced sample: PBMCs. The origin of this receptor is a human donor in good health. The CDR3 region has the DNA TGTGCCAGCAGCTTTGGGACAGGGCCATACGAGCAGTACTTC. It specifies CASSFGTGPYEQYF.